A selection of T cell receptor beta chains follows, all from one sample in a study of monozygotic twins with inflammatory bowel disease. Using the 5' RACE reads, TCRdb records one entry per CDR3 protein without DNA. This sample contains a few hundred thousand distinct CDR3 sequences. The sequenced sample consisted of blood. These receptors came from a human donor with ulcerative colitis or Crohn's disease, or a healthy co-twin of an affected twin (not recorded which). Both conserved end residues are part of each CDR3. Each record gives: CDR3 length, J gene, V gene, CDR3 protein.

len: 14; j_gene: TRBJ2-7; v_gene: TRBV7-2; CDR3aa: CASSLARSGYEQYF
len: 17; j_gene: TRBJ1-4; v_gene: TRBV7-9; CDR3aa: CASSLDRDLSTNEKLFF
len: 16; j_gene: TRBJ1-1; v_gene: TRBV19; CDR3aa: CASSIVFTGSNTEAFF
len: 20; j_gene: TRBJ1-2; v_gene: TRBV3-1; CDR3aa: CASSTLRDPNPGATNYGYTF
len: 13; j_gene: TRBJ2-3; v_gene: TRBV20-1; CDR3aa: CSAPYKNTDTQYF
len: 16; j_gene: TRBJ2-7; v_gene: TRBV9; CDR3aa: CASSVGPLGVSGEQYF
len: 14; j_gene: TRBJ2-7; v_gene: TRBV5-1; CDR3aa: CASSFPESSYEQYF
len: 15; j_gene: TRBJ2-3; v_gene: TRBV24-1; CDR3aa: CATSIGGDSTDTQYF
len: 15; j_gene: TRBJ2-1; v_gene: TRBV12-3/TRBV12-4; CDR3aa: CASSSPGLVRDEQFF
len: 15; j_gene: TRBJ1-2; v_gene: TRBV4-2; CDR3aa: CANSQDGREEYGYTF
len: 14; j_gene: TRBJ1-1; v_gene: TRBV12-3/TRBV12-4; CDR3aa: CASSLDRKNTEAFF
len: 17; j_gene: TRBJ2-7; v_gene: TRBV27; CDR3aa: CASSLSGLRVSFHEQYF
len: 14; j_gene: TRBJ1-5; v_gene: TRBV20-1; CDR3aa: CSAGQGQSNQPQHF
len: 13; j_gene: TRBJ2-1; v_gene: TRBV7-2; CDR3aa: CASSSPFHNEQFF
len: 15; j_gene: TRBJ2-2; v_gene: TRBV6-2/TRBV6-3; CDR3aa: CASGETSWITGELFF
len: 14; j_gene: TRBJ2-7; v_gene: TRBV14; CDR3aa: CASSQARGVGEQYF
len: 12; j_gene: TRBJ2-1; v_gene: TRBV6-1; CDR3aa: CASSEAHNEQFF
len: 15; j_gene: TRBJ2-3; v_gene: TRBV4-2; CDR3aa: CASSLDSGATDTQYF
len: 14; j_gene: TRBJ1-1; v_gene: TRBV7-2; CDR3aa: CASPPGGLNTEAFF
len: 15; j_gene: TRBJ2-4; v_gene: TRBV20-1; CDR3aa: CSGVPGGLAKNIQYF
len: 16; j_gene: TRBJ1-1; v_gene: TRBV19; CDR3aa: CASSRYLSAMNTEAFF
len: 16; j_gene: TRBJ2-7; v_gene: TRBV12-3/TRBV12-4; CDR3aa: CASSPPRQGLTYEQYF
len: 17; j_gene: TRBJ2-2; v_gene: TRBV7-3; CDR3aa: CPSSLSPGVRVTGELFF